Below, 16 T cell receptor beta chains from the same sample are listed, as sequenced in a study of long-term antiretroviral therapy in people with HIV. Running of the v3.0 immunoSEQ assay took place at survey level. The repertoire was sequenced with immunoSEQ multiplex PCR; TCRdb's copy has only in-frame clones and lacks some. The sample contains around 35,000 clones, around 97% of which appear only once. Sequenced material: unsorted PBMCs, taken 6.9 years after starting antiretroviral therapy. The source of these receptors is a young man with HIV.

This chain links TRBV6-4 with TRBJ1-2; 8 bases match TRBD1. The J segment lost 8 bases and the V segment lost 4 bases, leaving 6 bases of the junction unmatched. CDR1 and CDR2 (germline): MRHNA, SNTAGT. The CDR3 has 13 amino acids. CDR3 residues: CASSADRGGGYTF. The CDR3, as DNA: TGTGCCAGCAGTGCCGACAGGGGTGGAGGCTACACCTTC.

This clone was detected only once. The chain carries TRBV2 and TRBJ2-5, with D hard to call. CDR3 length: 11 amino acids. Germline values: CDR1 SNHLY, CDR2 FYNNEI. V was trimmed by 4 bases and J by 5 bases, leaving 5 bases between them. The CDR3 spells CASSGVETQYF. DNA for the CDR3: TGTGCCAGCAGTGGGGTTGAGACCCAGTACTTC.

The chain recombines TRBV27 with TRBJ1-5; D remains unclear. Trimming left V 0 bases short and J 9 bases short, with 12 bases between. Germline assignment: CDR1 MNHEY and CDR2 SMNVEV (reference sequence). This CDR3 contains 14 residues. The CDR3 DNA is TGTGCCAGCAGTTTATCTCCGTCAAGGTGGCCCCAGCATTTT. It yields the protein CASSLSPSRWPQHF.

This chain uses TRBV6-5 with TRBJ2-7; tentatively, D is TRBD1 (7 bases). V was cut by 0 bases and J by 7 bases, with 13 bases left in between. This CDR3 has 14 amino acids. Germline CDR1 reads MNHEY; CDR2 reads SVGAGI. CDR3 sequence reads: CASSYSGAGGEQYF. The CDR3 DNA reads TGTGCCAGCAGTTACTCGGGGGCAGGGGGGGAGCAGTACTTC.

J is TRBJ2-5 and V is TRBV5-4, with TRBD2 as a possible D gene (5 bases). Germline assignment: CDR1 SGHNT and CDR2 YYREEE (reference sequence). CDR3 length equals 14 residues. V was cut by 0 bases and J by 5 bases, with 11 bases left in between. The CDR3 nucleotides are TGTGCCAGCAGCTTGGACCCCCCGGGGGAGACCCAGTACTTC. Its translation: CASSLDPPGETQYF.

The count of this clone is one. This chain joins TRBV6-5 and TRBJ2-7, with D maybe TRBD1 (5 bases). V was trimmed by 2 bases and J by 2 bases, leaving 7 bases between them. This CDR3 is built from 13 residues. Looked up from germline, CDR1 is MNHEY and CDR2 is SVGAGI. For the CDR3, the DNA is TGTGCCAGCAGTTACGGCAGGGCCTACGAGCAGTACTTC. Protein product: CASSYGRAYEQYF.

The chain has TRBV6-5 and TRBJ1-6; perhaps TRBD1 as D (5 bases). V shed 6 bases and J shed 5 bases, with 14 bases lying between them. This CDR3 is built from 15 residues. Germline assignment: CDR1 MNHEY and CDR2 SVGAGI. The CDR3 region has the DNA TGTGCCAGCAGAGATGGGACGACCAATAATTCACCCCTCCACTTT. It yields the protein CASRDGTTNNSPLHF.

CDR3 protein: CASSLDNQPQHF. As DNA, the CDR3 is TGTGCCAGCAGCTTGGACAATCAGCCCCAGCATTTT. This chain links TRBV5-8 with TRBJ1-5; the D is unclear. The V end was cut by 0 bases, the J end by 3 bases, with 1 base between. CDR3 size: 12 residues. Germline-derived CDR1 and CDR2 are SGHTS and YDEGEE. The full variable domain, in which reference TRBV5-8 and TRBJ1-5 provide the parts outside the CDR3, is EAGVTQSPTHLIKTRGQQATLRCSPISGHTSVYWYQQALGLGLQFLLWYDEGEERNRGNFPPRFSGRQFPNYSSELNVNALELEDSALYLCASSLDNQPQHFGDGTRLSIL.

The V call is TRBV5-1, the J call TRBJ1-2; D call uncertain. Deletions cut 0 bases from V and 3 bases from J, with 3 bases between. The CDR3 runs 12 residues. Germline V gene sequence: CDR1 SGHRS, CDR2 YFSETQ. The CDR3 sequence: CASSLEDYGYTF. In DNA, the CDR3 is TGCGCCAGCAGCTTGGAGGACTATGGCTACACCTTC.

The chain combines TRBV4-3 with TRBJ2-2; weak D call: TRBD2 (7 bases). The CDR3 length is 16 residues. V gave up 0 bases and J gave up 3 bases, with 11 bases separating them. Germline assignment: CDR1 LGHNA and CDR2 YSLEER. The chain's CDR3 is CASSQDRGADTGELFF. In DNA, the CDR3 is TGCGCCAGCAGCCAAGATCGGGGGGCCGACACCGGGGAGCTGTTTTTT.

The V call is TRBV6-5, the J call TRBJ2-3; TRBD1 agrees at 7 bases. The CDR3 is 14 residues long. Unmatched junction bases numbered 14, after V lost 10 bases and J lost 7 bases. Germline CDR1 is MNHEY and CDR2 is SVGAGI. The CDR3 DNA sequence: TGTGCCACTCACCTTACAGGGGACACCCATACGCAGTATTTT. This encodes CATHLTGDTHTQYF.

The chain recombines TRBV5-5 with TRBJ2-5; D tentatively reads TRBD1 or TRBD2 (5 bases each). CDR1 SGHKS and CDR2 YYEKEE come from the germline V gene (reference sequence). The CDR3 is made up of 15 amino acids. Trimming removed 7 bases at V and 5 bases at J, with 21 bases between. The CDR3 bases are TGTGCCAGCGAGTGGGGGACCCACGGTGGGGAGACCCAGTACTTC. This sequence encodes CASEWGTHGGETQYF. Complete variable domain (other parts from reference TRBV5-5 and TRBJ2-5): DAGVTQSPTHLIKTRGQQVTLRCSPISGHKSVSWYQQVLGQGPQFIFQYYEKEERGRGNFPDRFSARQFPNYSSELNVNALLLGDSALYLCASEWGTHGGETQYFGPGTRLLVL.

The V call is TRBV6-1, the J call TRBJ1-4, with 7 bases fitting TRBD1. CDR1 and CDR2 (germline): MNHNS, SASEGT. The CDR3 is 19 amino acids. Trimming removed 1 base from V and 3 bases from J; junction bases left unmatched: 14. The CDR3 DNA is TGTGCCAGCAGTGAAGTTCCCAAAGGCAGGGGGTTTGCTAATGAAAAACTGTTTTTT. Its protein is CASSEVPKGRGFANEKLFF.

The genes are TRBV9 and TRBJ2-3; TRBD2 matches 8 bases. This CDR3 is built from 15 residues. The germline V gene has CDR1 SGDLS and CDR2 YYNGEE. The V segment lost 2 bases and the J segment 2 bases; nucleotides outside the gene matches: 4. This CDR3 reads CASSVTSGSTDTQYF. Here the CDR3 DNA reads TGTGCCAGCAGCGTCACTAGCGGCTCCACAGATACGCAGTATTTT.

The chain joins TRBV4-3 to TRBJ2-2; 8 bases map to TRBD1. The V and J ends lost 0 bases and 4 bases, in that order; junction bases with no gene match: 4. The CDR3 consists of 16 residues. Germline CDR1 LGHNA, CDR2 YSLEER. The DNA for the CDR3 is TGCGCCAGCAGCCAAGACAGGGGGCGGGTCACCGGGGAGCTGTTTTTT. Its protein is CASSQDRGRVTGELFF.

CDR3 DNA sequence: TGCGCCAGCAGCCTTAATGGGGACAGGGCTGACAATGAGCAGTTCTTC. It yields the protein CASSLNGDRADNEQFF. This chain joins TRBV4-3 and TRBJ2-1, with 9 bases fitting TRBD1. From germline, CDR1 is LGHNA and CDR2 YSLEER. CDR3 length: 16 amino acids. V dropped 4 bases and J dropped 5; count of bases not matched to a gene: 9.